This note documents a single T cell receptor beta chain sequence. The antigen remains undetermined. The data stem from a study of human T cells and chemical hapten exposure. Across the study: Per-sample TCR yield variation was attributed mainly to small pooled library volume differences. Regarding the study as a whole: DPC sensitization did not alter TCRs above 1 in 1000 frequency.

The time point denotes: healthy volunteer bleed at 2 weeks. Total RNA came from unfractionated whole blood. Single cDNA molecules in the library carried unique molecular identifiers attached during preparation. Original processing notes: The number of TCRs in each sample had a median of roughly 100,000 and spanned roughly 23,224 to 750,000. TCRdb fed the RACE reads into MiXCR, producing one record per CDR3 protein. In this record, the V and J calls reflect TCRdb's handling and not the investigators' own analysis. The sample includes about 45,000 distinct CDR3 sequences, around 4% of them seen just once. Losses at the gene ends were 5 bases for V and 5 bases for J; bases not matched to a gene: 7. Per germline, CDR1 LNHDA and CDR2 SQIVND (reference sequence). The CDR3 runs 15 residues.

The receptor was derived from a female donor in good health. Some clones in this sample may be carry-over from other donors' samples. The sequencing input was whole blood. V is TRBV19 and J is TRBJ2-7; TRBD1 matches at 12 bases. The chain's CDR3 is CASSDPGQGADEQYF. Here the CDR3 DNA reads TGTGCCAGTAGTGACCCGGGACAGGGGGCAGACGAGCAGTACTTC.